This passage covers 17 T cell receptor beta chains from one sample sequenced in a study of vaccination and CD4 T cells after COVID-19. No antigen has been identified for these receptors. At the Johns Hopkins FTIC core, DNA taken from cultured CD4+ T cells was sequenced by way of the Oncomine TCR Beta short-read assay. TCRdb independently ran MiXCR on the PCR reads; one entry per CDR3 protein. This table holds some 18,000 distinct CDR3 sequences, more than 55% found once. Stated treatment: roughly 10-day PBMC culture with coronavirus spike peptide pools or control peptides (ViraFEST assay). Sequencing was done on a sample of CD4+ T cells from blood, cultured in vitro. These receptors all stem from a human donor who had recovered from COVID-19.

The gene calls are TRBV19 and TRBJ1-2; TRBD1 matches 11 bases. J was trimmed by 9 bases and V by 5 bases; bases with no gene match: 8. In germline, CDR1 is LNHDA, CDR2 SQIVND (reference sequence). The CDR3 extends over 14 amino acids. The CDR3 region has the DNA TGTGCCAGTAGTGGCGGACAGGGGGCTTATAGCTACACCTTC. Translated: CASSGGQGAYSYTF.

Only a few counts were recorded for this clonotype. V is TRBV30 and J is TRBJ1-2; 7 nucleotides align to TRBD1. V gave up 4 bases and J gave up 8 bases; unmatched junction bases: 10. CDR1 and CDR2 (germline): GTSNPN, SVGIG (reference sequence). The CDR3 is made up of 13 amino acids. The CDR3 protein is CAWTQKGAHGYTF. The CDR3, as DNA: TGTGCCTGGACCCAAAAGGGGGCGCACGGCTACACCTTC.

The CDR3 coding sequence is TGTGCCAGCAGTTACACCCGGACAGGGTCTGAAGCTTTCTTT. Its translation: CASSYTRTGSEAFF. This chain connects TRBV6-5 to TRBJ1-1; 8 bases line up with TRBD1. J gave up 6 bases and V 2 bases, and 5 bases lay outside the gene matches. Per germline, CDR1 MNHEY and CDR2 SVGAGI. This CDR3 has 14 residues.

V and J are TRBV5-4 and TRBJ2-1; TRBD2 matches 12 bases. This CDR3 spans 19 amino acids. The germline CDR1 and CDR2 sequences are SGHNT and YYREEE (reference sequence). J lost 0 bases, V lost 3 bases, and 10 bases had no gene match. The CDR3 reads CASSYPGLAGGSSYNEQFF. The CDR3, as DNA: TGTGCCAGCAGCTACCCCGGGCTAGCGGGGGGGTCCTCCTACAATGAGCAGTTCTTC. The whole variable domain, remainder taken from reference TRBV5-4 and TRBJ2-1, is ETGVTQSPTHLIKTRGQQVTLRCSSQSGHNTVSWYQQALGQGPQFIFQYYREEENGRGNFPPRFSGLQFPNYSSELNVNALELDDSALYLCASSYPGLAGGSSYNEQFFGPGTRLTVL.

This chain links TRBV20-1 with TRBJ1-2, with 8 bases matching TRBD1. From germline, CDR1 is DFQATT and CDR2 SNEGSKA (reference sequence). Trimming took 6 bases from V and 8 from J; bases not matched to a gene: 11. The CDR3 has 13 amino acids. The CDR3 bases are TGCAGTGCACCCTCCCAGGGGGCCGACGGCTACACCTTC. Translation gives CSAPSQGADGYTF.

The V call is TRBV20-1, the J call TRBJ1-4; D gene ambiguous. Germline CDR1 and CDR2: DFQATT and SNEGSKA (reference sequence). This CDR3 is built from 12 residues. This chain's CDR3 is CSVSASNEKLFF. The DNA for the CDR3 is TGCAGCGTTTCGGCGTCTAATGAAAAACTGTTTTTT.

The V gene is TRBV2, the J gene TRBJ1-1, with TRBD1 identical over 7 bases. Trimming took 6 bases from V and 7 from J; bases not matched to a gene: 8. The V gene's germline CDR1 is SNHLY and CDR2 FYNNEI. This CDR3 comprises 13 residues. The CDR3 loop is CASRMTGFGEAFF. CDR3 coding DNA: TGTGCCAGCAGGATGACAGGGTTTGGTGAAGCTTTCTTT.

The table lists this clonotype with a few counts. This chain links TRBV2 with TRBJ1-2, with D uncertain. This CDR3 has 13 residues. Germline V gene lookup returns CDR1 SNHLY and CDR2 FYNNEI. V lost 5 bases, J lost 8 bases, and 15 bases lay in between. CDR3 loop: CASSTADAGGYTF. In DNA form, the CDR3 reads TGTGCCAGCAGTACCGCCGACGCGGGCGGCTACACCTTC.

This clonotype was counted only a few times. This chain connects TRBV4-1 to TRBJ1-5, with no clear D. Deletions cut 1 base from V and 0 bases from J, with 7 bases between. The length of the CDR3 is 15 residues. The germline gives CDR1 MGHRA, CDR2 YSYEKL. This CDR3 is CASSQGTDSNQPQHF. The CDR3 nucleotides read TGCGCCAGCAGCCAAGGGACTGATAGCAATCAGCCCCAGCATTTT.

The chain couples TRBV20-1 to TRBJ2-7; TRBD2 matches at 9 bases. With V trimmed by 6 bases and J by 3 bases, 12 bases remained unmatched. CDR3 length equals 15 residues. The V gene's germline CDR1 is DFQATT and CDR2 SNEGSKA (reference sequence). The CDR3 here is CSATYSGGASYEQYF. CDR3 DNA sequence: TGCAGTGCAACCTATAGCGGGGGAGCAAGCTACGAGCAGTACTTC.

This clonotype has a single count. V gene TRBV2 combines with J gene TRBJ2-5; D unresolved. Germline CDR1 and CDR2: SNHLY and FYNNEI. The CDR3 extends over 15 amino acids. V was cut by 3 bases and J by 1 base, with 12 bases left in between. The CDR3 region is CASSDSLSGQETQYF. The CDR3 bases are TGTGCCAGCAGTGATTCTTTAAGTGGCCAAGAGACCCAGTACTTC.

The V and J genes are TRBV3-1 and TRBJ2-7; D perhaps matches TRBD2 (6 bases). The CDR3 runs to 14 residues. Germline lookup yields CDR1 LGHDT and CDR2 YNNKEL (reference sequence). Trimming shortened V by 3 bases and J by 3 bases, and 12 bases separated the two germline ends. CDR3 coding DNA: TGTGCCAGCAGCCAGAGGGCGGGATTCTACGAGCAGTACTTC. This translates into CASSQRAGFYEQYF.

The gene calls are TRBV7-2 and TRBJ1-1; 7 bases fit TRBD1. With 5 bases clipped from V and 9 bases from J, the junction kept 12 bases outside the gene matches. The CDR3 contains 14 residues. Germline assignment: CDR1 SGHTA and CDR2 FQGNSA. The CDR3 DNA reads TGTGCCAGCAGCGGATCGATAGGACAGGCAAAAGCTTTCTTT. It yields the protein CASSGSIGQAKAFF.

V usage is TRBV6-1 and J usage is TRBJ1-6, with D possibly being TRBD1 (6 bases). Trimming pared 5 bases from V and 8 bases from J, leaving 16 bases between. This CDR3 contains 15 residues. Germline V gene lookup returns CDR1 MNHNS and CDR2 SASEGT. The CDR3 is CASSPRGGPYSPLHF. CDR3 DNA sequence: TGTGCCAGCAGTCCCCGAGGGGGACCTTATTCACCCCTCCACTTT.

The genes are TRBV7-8 and TRBJ1-2; D ambiguous. V lost 5 bases to trimming and J lost 4 bases, with 11 bases between them. Per the germline V gene, CDR1 is SGHVS and CDR2 is FQNEAQ. The CDR3 spans 13 residues. CDR3 loop: CASSRRATYGYTF. In DNA form, the CDR3 reads TGTGCCAGCAGCCGCCGGGCCACCTATGGCTACACCTTC.

This clonotype showed up just a few times. The rearrangement links TRBV7-3 to TRBJ2-2, with D perhaps matching TRBD2 (6 bases). This CDR3 has 16 amino acids. Trimming stripped 4 bases from V and 0 bases from J, with 12 bases between. The germline V gene has CDR1 SGHTA and CDR2 FQGTGA. The CDR3 loop reads CASSWGGRTNTGELFF. In DNA, the CDR3 is TGTGCCAGCAGCTGGGGAGGACGGACGAACACCGGGGAGCTGTTTTTT.

This rearrangement joins TRBV27 to TRBJ2-1; D remains ambiguous. The germline V gene encodes CDR1 MNHEY and CDR2 SMNVEV (reference sequence). This CDR3 region has 17 residues. Trimming removed 5 bases at V and 2 bases at J, with 19 bases between. Written as DNA, the CDR3 is TGTGCCAGCAGTACCCTCCGCGGCGAGATCACCTACAATGAGCAGTTCTTC. As protein: CASSTLRGEITYNEQFF.